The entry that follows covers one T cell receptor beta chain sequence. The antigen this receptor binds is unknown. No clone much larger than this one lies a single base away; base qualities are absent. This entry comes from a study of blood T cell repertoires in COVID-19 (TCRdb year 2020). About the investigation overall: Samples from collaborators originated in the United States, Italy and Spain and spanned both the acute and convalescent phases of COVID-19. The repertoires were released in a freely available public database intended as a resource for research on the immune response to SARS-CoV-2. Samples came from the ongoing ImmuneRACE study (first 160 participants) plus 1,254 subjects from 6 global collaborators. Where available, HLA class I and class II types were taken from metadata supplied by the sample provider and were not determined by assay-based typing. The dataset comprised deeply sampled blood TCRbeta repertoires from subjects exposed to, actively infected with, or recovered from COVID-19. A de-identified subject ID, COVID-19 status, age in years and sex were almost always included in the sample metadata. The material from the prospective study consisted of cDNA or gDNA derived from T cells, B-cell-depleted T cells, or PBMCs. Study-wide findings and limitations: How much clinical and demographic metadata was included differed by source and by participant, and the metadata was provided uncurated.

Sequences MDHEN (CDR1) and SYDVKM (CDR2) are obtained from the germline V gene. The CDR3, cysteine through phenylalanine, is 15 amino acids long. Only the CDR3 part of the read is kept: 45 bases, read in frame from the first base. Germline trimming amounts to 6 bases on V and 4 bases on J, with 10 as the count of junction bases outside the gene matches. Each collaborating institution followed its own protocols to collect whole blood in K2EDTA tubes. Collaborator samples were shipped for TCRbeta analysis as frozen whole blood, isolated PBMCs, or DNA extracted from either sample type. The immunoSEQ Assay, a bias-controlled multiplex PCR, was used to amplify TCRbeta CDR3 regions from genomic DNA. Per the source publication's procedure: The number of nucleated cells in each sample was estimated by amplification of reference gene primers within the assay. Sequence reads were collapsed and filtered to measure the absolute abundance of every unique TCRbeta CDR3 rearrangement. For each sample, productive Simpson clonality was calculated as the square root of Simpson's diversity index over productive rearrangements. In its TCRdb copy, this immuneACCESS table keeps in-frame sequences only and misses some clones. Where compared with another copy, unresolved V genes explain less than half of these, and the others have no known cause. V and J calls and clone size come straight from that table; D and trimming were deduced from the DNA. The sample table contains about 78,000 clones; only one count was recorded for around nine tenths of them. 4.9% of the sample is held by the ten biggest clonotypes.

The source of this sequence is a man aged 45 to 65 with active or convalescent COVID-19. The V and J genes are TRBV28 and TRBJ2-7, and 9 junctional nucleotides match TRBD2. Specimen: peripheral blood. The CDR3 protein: CASRNSGGPSYEQYF. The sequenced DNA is TGTGCCAGCAGAAATAGCGGGGGCCCTTCTTACGAGCAGTACTTC.